This T cell receptor beta chain was sequenced in a study of cytomegalovirus exposure and HLA in healthy donors. Study-wide results and caveats: Reportedly, cytomegalovirus status was diagnosed with high sensitivity and specificity. Subsequent analysis of the approximately 130 validation repertoires found a tendency for first-cohort TCR clusters to co-occur. Altogether, more than 150 TCR beta chains were recorded as cytomegalovirus-associated. Across donors, most TCRs were seen rarely, yet some public ones were widespread.

In regard to this clone: The antigen remains undetermined.

Sequenced by immunoSEQ multiplex PCR; TCRdb stores in-frame clones only, minus some. This table holds tens of thousands of clones, almost 97% found once. Germline V gene data show CDR1 as SQVTM and CDR2 as ANQGSEA. The CDR3 consists of 15 residues. J was trimmed by 3 bases and V by 4 bases; bases with no gene match: 11. The chain couples TRBV29-1 to TRBJ2-7, with 8 bases that match TRBD2. The sample taken for sequencing was PBMCs. The TCR was taken from a man between 18 and 29 years old in good health and CMV-seropositive. The CDR3 loop is CSVGPAGLGDYEQYF. CDR3 coding DNA: TGCAGCGTTGGGCCCGCGGGACTAGGGGACTACGAGCAGTACTTC.